This T cell receptor (beta chain) is from a study of cytomegalovirus exposure and HLA in healthy donors. Looked up from germline, CDR1 is SNHLY and CDR2 is FYNNEI. The length of the CDR3 is 14 residues. The germline V and J ends were trimmed by 3 bases and 4 bases, with 12 bases remaining between them. The PCR ran on 60 Vbeta and 13 Jbeta primers. Measured with immunoSEQ multiplex PCR; TCRdb has only the in-frame clones, and not every one. Of about 160,000 clones detected, over 70% appear once; the ten largest clones hold less than 9%. This TCR came from a male donor in good health and CMV-seropositive. This sequence joins TRBV2 and TRBJ1-1; possibly TRBD1 for D (5 bases). Sequences were obtained from PBMCs. The chain's CDR3 is CASSDSRVGTEAFF. In DNA form, the CDR3 reads TGTGCCAGCAGTGATTCCAGGGTGGGCACTGAAGCTTTCTTT.